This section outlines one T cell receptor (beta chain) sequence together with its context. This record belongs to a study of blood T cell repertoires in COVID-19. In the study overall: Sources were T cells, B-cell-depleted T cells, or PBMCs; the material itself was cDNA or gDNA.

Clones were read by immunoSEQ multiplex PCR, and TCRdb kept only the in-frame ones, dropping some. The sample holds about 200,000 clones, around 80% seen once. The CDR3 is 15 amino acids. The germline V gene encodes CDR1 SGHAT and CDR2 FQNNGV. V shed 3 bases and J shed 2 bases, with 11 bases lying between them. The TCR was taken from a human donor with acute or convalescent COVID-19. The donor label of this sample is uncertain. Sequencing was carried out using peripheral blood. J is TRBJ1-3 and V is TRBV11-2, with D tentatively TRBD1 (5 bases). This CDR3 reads CASSFGGFAGNTIYF. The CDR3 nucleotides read TGTGCCAGCAGCTTCGGGGGGTTCGCTGGAAACACCATATATTTT. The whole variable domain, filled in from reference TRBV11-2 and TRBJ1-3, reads EAGVAQSPRYKIIEKRQSVAFWCNPISGHATLYWYQQILGQGPKLLIQFQNNGVVDDSQLPKDRFSAERLKGVDSTLKIQPAKLEDSAVYLCASSFGGFAGNTIYFGEGSWLTVV.